This TCR beta chain is from a study of post-analysis software for immune sequencing data (dated by TCRdb to 2013 to 2016). About the investigation overall: Disease courses on record covered relapsing-remitting, secondary progressive and progressive-relapsing multiple sclerosis, though some patients had no subtype annotation. Patient repertoires were compared against roughly 12 previously published healthy control repertoires from donors aged about 6 to 27 years. A subset of samples was prepared in parallel using single-end sample barcoding, then pooled and co-amplified after Illumina adapter ligation.

TCR beta repertoires were profiled from peripheral blood of roughly twelve young patients with multiple sclerosis to demonstrate the VDJtools post-analysis software. The multiple sclerosis patients were children and adolescents ranging in age from about 6 to 16 years. Library preparation employed PCR. Sequencing instrument: Illumina HiSeq 2500. Unique molecular identifiers were incorporated into TCR beta cDNA libraries to reduce PCR and sequencing biases. Approximately 500,000 cDNA molecules were obtained for every 1 to 10 million input T cells, so each molecule roughly corresponded to one T cell. Patient libraries were prepared and sequenced with the same protocol used for the earlier healthy control dataset. Within a given batch, samples were prepared together, multiplexed and sequenced on the same HiSeq lane. The published analysis was carried out like this. MIGEC was used to process the raw barcoded reads, and molecular identifier groups with only a single read were discarded before consensus assembly and CDR3 extraction. Clonotype tables were post-analysed with VDJtools, normalizing diversity by down-sampling all datasets to the smallest sample size. Repertoire overlap clustering matched CDR3 amino acid but not nucleotide sequences to correct batch-related cross-sample contamination. TCRdb trimmed public reads at Q25 via fastp, called clones via MiXCR and kept in-frame beta chains. Each entry is one CDR3 protein sequence, shown with its most common DNA and genes. The V and J calls shown here were made by TCRdb, not taken from the authors' results. The sample data list some 690,000 distinct CDR3 sequences, and 55% to 60% of these were observed just once. The top ten clonotypes cover 11% of the sample.

Findings and caveats that apply to the study as a whole: Patients showed significantly higher frequencies than controls for roughly five TRBV segments, among them TRBV5-6, TRBV5-1 and TRBV20-1. Multiple sclerosis patients had significantly lower normalized Chao1 diversity than controls, a result that suggests substantial peripheral T-cell clonal expansion. Direct clustering with F measure showed strong co-clustering of samples prepared in the same batch, prompting a batch-effect correction. The control group was slightly older than the multiple sclerosis patient group.

Details on this clonotype: Its target antigen remains unknown. No much larger clone is present one base from it, and per-base qualities are unavailable.

The junction carries 12 bases between V and J, which are trimmed by 0 bases and 7 bases respectively. The CDR3 contains 14 residues, cysteine and phenylalanine counted. Only the CDR3 portion is preserved as DNA: 42 bases, with reading frame beginning at the first base. As encoded in the germline V gene, CDR1 is SGHTA while CDR2 is FQGNSA. The source is a girl aged 2-10 years with multiple sclerosis. The sample consisted of blood. The rearranged chain carries TRBV7-2 and TRBJ2-5; the D gene is unclear. At the DNA level, the sequence is TGTGCCAGCAGCTTAGCAGAGTACCTCCGGACCCAGTACTTC. The translation is CASSLAEYLRTQYF.